Only a few counts were recorded for the clone carrying this T cell receptor beta chain. The antigen is unknown. The germline gives CDR1 KGHDR, CDR2 SFDVKD. The J segment lost 5 bases and the V segment lost 2 bases, leaving 5 bases of the junction unmatched. The length of the CDR3 is 15 residues. TCRdb reprocessed the reads via MiXCR and lists one record per CDR3 protein. The table shows under 850,000 distinct CDR3 sequences, with less than 40% occurring only once. This record belongs to a study of T cell repertoires in cytomegalovirus infection. Study information: CMV infection plus the matching HLA type was flagged by public TCR beta signatures.

Study results and limitations: There were HLA-C-restricted CMV-specific TCR beta clonotypes dominating the ex vivo response. Cumulated frequencies of public TCR beta families served to identify carriers of CMV plus the relevant HLA.

Sequencing used PBMCs. The chain links TRBV24-1 to TRBJ2-1; 7 bases fit TRBD2. The TCR was taken from a human donor in good health (CMV status not recorded). Some clones in this sample may be carry-over from other donors' samples. This CDR3 reads CATSDYWGGNNEQFF. DNA of the CDR3: TGTGCCACCAGTGATTATTGGGGGGGGAACAATGAGCAGTTCTTC.